This T cell receptor (beta chain) was sequenced during a study of T-cell memory formation after mild COVID-19. Study observations and caveats: Shrinking CD4+ clones resided mostly in CM and EM, and CD8+ ones in EMRA. While clones contracting from day 15 to 85 were balanced between CD4 and CD8, later expanders leaned CD4+.

MiXCR, applied by TCRdb to the 5' RACE reads, yields one record per CDR3 protein. The table has 400,000 to 500,000 distinct CDR3 sequences, 20% to 30% seen once; the top ten hold around 9.5%. To note about this clonotype: The antigen is undetermined.

Germline CDR1 is SGHTA and CDR2 is FQGNSA. The CDR3 has 15 amino acids. V was pared by 6 bases and J by 4 bases, with 16 bases between. The sequenced sample was PBMCs or a T cell subset sorted from them (not recorded which). The receptor was isolated from an adult woman who had mild COVID-19 (a few samples of this study predate the infection). Cell type and time point are not known. The chain links TRBV7-2 to TRBJ2-1; D remains ambiguous. In nucleotides, the CDR3 is TGTGCCAGCAGATACAGCTTCCTTTTGTACAATGAGCAGTTCTTC. Protein product: CASRYSFLLYNEQFF.